These T cell receptor beta chains were read from a single sample in a study of technical replicates of blood from a handful of donors. Using immunoSEQ multiplex PCR, the repertoire was profiled, and TCRdb retains in-frame clones only, with some absent. Of tens of thousands of clones in the sample, just under 95% are singletons; the top ten hold over 0.35%. The specimen sequenced was T cells isolated from PBMCs. The receptors originated from a human donor in good health. Each CDR3 is given with its conserved first and last residue. A D gene is named only where the DNA matches it firmly. Clone size is stated in some rows and not others, as once, few, many or a class when expanded.

j_call d_call v_call clone_size cdr3_nt cdr3_aa
TRBJ2-3 TRBD2 TRBV30 NA TGTGCCTGGAGTCCTGGGACTAACCCAGATACGCAGTATTTT CAWSPGTNPDTQYF
TRBJ1-1 NA TRBV13 NA TGTGCCAGCAGCCCCGCGGGGACGAACACTGAAGCTTTCTTT CASSPAGTNTEAFF
TRBJ2-1 NA TRBV2 NA TGTGCCAGGAGAGCGGGTAGCTCCTACAATGAGCAGTTCTTC CARRAGSSYNEQFF
TRBJ2-7 NA TRBV7-9 NA TGTGCCAGCAGCTTCTGGGGAGGCGAGCAGTACTTC CASSFWGGEQYF
TRBJ1-1 NA TRBV21-1 NA TGTGCCAGCAGCTTGACAGGGGGGAACACTGAAGCTTTCTTT CASSLTGGNTEAFF
TRBJ2-1 TRBD2 TRBV4-1 NA TGCGCCAGCAGCCAAGGGCTAGCGGTCAAATTAGACAATGAGCAGTTCTTC CASSQGLAVKLDNEQFF
TRBJ2-2 TRBD2 TRBV11-3 NA TGTGCCAGCAGCTGGGAGGGACTCTGGACCGGGGAGCTGTTTTTT CASSWEGLWTGELFF
TRBJ2-1 TRBD2 TRBV7-9 NA TGTGCCAGCAGCTCGAACGGACTAGCGGGAGGGTATGAGCAGTTCTTC CASSSNGLAGGYEQFF
TRBJ2-7 NA TRBV6-5 NA TGTGCCAGCAGTTACTCGTCTGGACAGTACTACGAGCAGTACTTC CASSYSSGQYYEQYF
TRBJ1-1 NA TRBV11-3 NA TGTGCCAGCAGCAAGACAGGAGAGAACACTGAAGCTTTCTTT CASSKTGENTEAFF
TRBJ1-1 NA TRBV2 NA TGTGCCAGCAGGGACCACGGGAAGAACACTGAAGCTTTCTTT CASRDHGKNTEAFF
TRBJ1-2 TRBD1 TRBV25-1 NA TGTGCCAGCAGTGCATTTGCCGGGACAGACTCATATGGCTACACCTTC CASSAFAGTDSYGYTF
TRBJ1-2 NA TRBV19 NA TGTGCCAGTAGTATACAGGGCGGCTCGGCCGGCTACACCTTC CASSIQGGSAGYTF
TRBJ1-4 TRBD1 TRBV4-3 once TGCGCCAGCAGCCAACTCGGACAGGGTAATGAAAAACTGTTTTTT CASSQLGQGNEKLFF
TRBJ2-7 NA TRBV27 NA TGTGCCAGCACGGGACAGGGAAGGACTAGCCGCTACGAGCAGTACTTC CASTGQGRTSRYEQYF
TRBJ2-7 TRBD2 TRBV7-9 NA TGTGCCAGCAGTTCTATAGCGGGGGCCTACGAGCAGTACTTC CASSSIAGAYEQYF
TRBJ1-4 TRBD1 TRBV6-5 NA TGTGCCAGCAGCCGCGGACAGGGCAGTAGAGAAAAACTGTTTTTT CASSRGQGSREKLFF
TRBJ2-5 TRBD2 TRBV6-6 NA TGTGCCAGCAGTTACTCGACTAGCGGGACCCAAGAGACCCAGTACTTC CASSYSTSGTQETQYF
TRBJ2-1 TRBD2 TRBV4-1 NA TGCGCCAGCAGCCCCCGAGCGGGAGGGCCCTACAATGAGCAGTTCTTC CASSPRAGGPYNEQFF
TRBJ2-5 TRBD1 TRBV15 NA TGTGCCACCAGCCGGGACAGGGCCCAAGAGACCCAGTACTTC CATSRDRAQETQYF
TRBJ2-7 TRBD1 TRBV27 NA TGTGCCAGCAGTCCCACCGGACAGGGGCTTCTTTACGAGCAGTACTTC CASSPTGQGLLYEQYF
TRBJ1-3 TRBD1 TRBV19 NA TGTGCCAGTAGCAGGGGGAGGAGGAACACCATATATTTT CASSRGRRNTIYF
TRBJ2-1 NA TRBV30 NA TGTGCCTGCCAGGTGGTCTCTGGGAGTGAGCAGTTCTTC CACQVVSGSEQFF
TRBJ2-7 NA TRBV4-1 NA TGCGCCAGCAGCTTACCGGGACTTATATACGAGCAGTACTTC CASSLPGLIYEQYF
TRBJ2-7 NA TRBV27 once TGTGCCAGCAGTATCTCAGGGACTCTCGTCTTC CASSISGTLVF
TRBJ1-4 NA TRBV11-2 NA TGTGCCAGCAGCTTAGATCCGGGAGGTTTAGAAAAACTGTTTTTT CASSLDPGGLEKLFF
TRBJ1-4 NA TRBV11-2 NA TGTGCCAGCAGCCCTGGCGGGACGAATGAAAAACTGTTTTTT CASSPGGTNEKLFF
TRBJ2-7 TRBD1 TRBV19 NA TGTGCCAGTAGTCAAACCAGACAGGGTAGCGAGCAGTACTTC CASSQTRQGSEQYF
TRBJ2-6 TRBD2 TRBV5-6 NA TGTGCCACCAAAGGACTAGCGGGATATGGGGCCAACGTCCTGACTTTC CATKGLAGYGANVLTF
TRBJ1-2 NA TRBV9 once TGTGCCAGCAGCGTCGGAGGGGCGGACTATGGCTACACCTTC CASSVGGADYGYTF
TRBJ2-3 NA TRBV2 NA TGTGCCAGCATCCCCCGGGCCGGGATCTGGGGAGATACGCAGTATTTT CASIPRAGIWGDTQYF
TRBJ2-1 NA TRBV13 NA TGTGCCAGCAGCTACGGGACACCCAAGCAGTTCTTC CASSYGTPKQFF
TRBJ2-7 TRBD2 TRBV2 NA TGTGCCAGCAGTCCCACTAGCGGGAGGAACGAGCAGTACTTC CASSPTSGRNEQYF
TRBJ1-5 NA TRBV19 NA TGTGCCAGTAGTATTATGGCAGGGCTTGATCAGCCCCAGCATTTT CASSIMAGLDQPQHF
TRBJ1-2 NA TRBV7-8 NA TGTGCCAGCAGCGTACACACAGGGAACTATGGCTACACCTTC CASSVHTGNYGYTF
TRBJ2-1 NA TRBV11-3 NA TGTGCCAGCAGCCATAGGCTAGCGCCTTACAATGAGCAGTTCTTC CASSHRLAPYNEQFF
TRBJ2-7 NA TRBV6-5 NA TGTGCCAGCAGTTATCGGAATAGCGGATCCTACGAGCAGTACTTC CASSYRNSGSYEQYF
TRBJ1-1 NA TRBV6-4 NA TGTGCCAGCAGAACAGACCGCATGAACACTGAAGCTTTCTTT CASRTDRMNTEAFF
TRBJ2-1 TRBD2 TRBV5-5 NA TGTGCCAGCAGGCTAGCGGGAGTCAGCTACAATGAGCAGTTCTTC CASRLAGVSYNEQFF
TRBJ2-7 NA TRBV4-3 once TGCGCCAGCAGCCAACAGATTTCCTACGAGCAGTACTTC CASSQQISYEQYF
TRBJ1-5 TRBD1 TRBV7-9 NA TGTGCCAGCAGCTTAGAGGATGACCCGGGACAGGGTAATCAGCCCCAGCATTTT CASSLEDDPGQGNQPQHF
TRBJ2-1 TRBD1 TRBV2 NA TGTGCCAGCAGGGACAGGCTCCTGGACAATGAGCAGTTCTTC CASRDRLLDNEQFF